This T cell receptor (beta chain) was observed in a study of regulatory T cells in long-lasting Graves disease. Whole-study context: Prior antithyroid drug treatment in newly diagnosed Graves' patients lasted under 3 months.

The study's findings and limits: Because few samples were included, accuracy may have been lower.

The time point was: newly diagnosed GD, antithyroid drugs for less than 3 months. Researchers made the TCR library from RNA that was extracted from PBMCs. This clonotype was seen ten or more times. What it recognizes is unknown. The V gene lost 7 bases and the J gene lost 5 bases, with 26 bases spanning the gap. Germline-derived CDR1 and CDR2 are MNHEY and SMNVEV (reference sequence). The length of the CDR3 is 17 residues. To make TCR beta libraries, researchers used iRepertoire HTBI primers and Arm-PCR of CDR3 regions. Authors' analysis steps: The samples yielded approximately 62 TRBV and roughly 15 TRBJ segments. TCRdb redid the calling of the multiplex PCR reads with MiXCR, one entry per CDR3 protein. TCRdb, not the original authors, processed these V and J calls. The table records a few hundred thousand distinct CDR3 sequences, 16% of them present only once. These data were also filed under a second study, of T cells in Graves' hyperthyroidism and ophthalmopathy. Per that paper: The model foresaw ophthalmopathy a median around 6 months prior to onset.

Specimen: peripheral blood mononuclear cells (PBMCs), collected at new diagnosis, from a patient treated with antithyroid drugs. The sequence was collected from a woman aged 18-29 years with Graves disease. The chain carries TRBV27 and TRBJ2-5; D assignment may be TRBD1 or TRBD2 (6 bases each). The CDR3 sequence is CASNLRGAGHPWETQYF. Written as DNA, the CDR3 is TGTGCCAGCAACCTTAGGGGCGCGGGACACCCTTGGGAGACCCAGTACTTC.